This is a list of T cell receptor beta chains from one sample in a study of response to subunit inactivated influenza vaccine. TCRdb fed the RT-PCR reads into MiXCR, producing one record per CDR3 protein. This sample yields roughly 150,000 distinct CDR3 sequences, of which roughly a tenth are seen a single time; approximately 13% belongs to the top ten. The specimen comprised non-naive T cells sorted from PBMCs, sampled about 40 days after vaccination. The receptors here all came from a man aged 45 to 65 who received an inactivated influenza vaccine. The CDR3 runs from the conserved cysteine through the conserved F or W. The D gene is left open where the match is weak. Clone size is shown for a subset of rows, as once, few, many or a class of expanded clone.

d_gene: -; j_gene: TRBJ1-6; v_gene: TRBV20-1; abundance: few; CDR3aa: CSAREQGSYNSPLHF; CDR3nt: TGCAGTGCTAGAGAACAGGGTTCCTATAATTCACCCCTCCACTTT
d_gene: TRBD2; j_gene: TRBJ2-2; v_gene: TRBV28; abundance: -; CDR3aa: CASRTSGVNTGELFF; CDR3nt: TGTGCCAGCAGGACTAGCGGGGTTAACACCGGGGAGCTGTTTTTT
d_gene: TRBD1; j_gene: TRBJ2-7; v_gene: TRBV28; abundance: few; CDR3aa: CASSSDTGQGSEQYF; CDR3nt: TGTGCCAGCAGTTCCGATACGGGACAGGGGTCGGAGCAGTACTTC
d_gene: -; j_gene: TRBJ2-7; v_gene: TRBV2; abundance: many; CDR3aa: CASSEQLGYEQYF; CDR3nt: TGTGCCAGCAGTGAACAGCTCGGCTACGAGCAGTACTTC
d_gene: -; j_gene: TRBJ1-3; v_gene: TRBV5-1; abundance: many; CDR3aa: CASSAETVSGNTIYF; CDR3nt: TGCGCCAGCAGCGCGGAGACGGTCTCTGGAAACACCATATATTTT
d_gene: -; j_gene: TRBJ2-7; v_gene: TRBV2; abundance: many; CDR3aa: CASKADSYEQYF; CDR3nt: TGTGCCAGCAAAGCGGACTCCTACGAGCAGTACTTC
d_gene: -; j_gene: TRBJ1-2; v_gene: TRBV12-3/TRBV12-4; abundance: few; CDR3aa: CASSFGQYGYTF; CDR3nt: TGTGCCAGCAGTTTTGGTCAGTATGGCTACACCTTC
d_gene: TRBD2; j_gene: TRBJ2-5; v_gene: TRBV2; abundance: -; CDR3aa: CSSSDMVLAEETQYF; CDR3nt: TGTTCCAGCAGTGATATGGTACTAGCGGAAGAGACCCAGTACTTC
d_gene: -; j_gene: TRBJ2-3; v_gene: TRBV20-1; abundance: many; CDR3aa: CSAYSGHPGTDTQYF; CDR3nt: TGCAGTGCTTATTCAGGTCACCCGGGCACAGATACGCAGTATTTT
d_gene: TRBD1; j_gene: TRBJ2-4; v_gene: TRBV20-1; abundance: few; CDR3aa: CSARDPRQGEKNIQYF; CDR3nt: TGCAGTGCTAGAGATCCTCGACAGGGCGAGAAAAACATTCAGTACTTC
d_gene: -; j_gene: TRBJ2-6; v_gene: TRBV10-3; abundance: few; CDR3aa: CAISEFQGRSGANVLTF; CDR3nt: TGTGCCATCAGTGAGTTTCAGGGACGGTCTGGGGCCAACGTCCTGACTTTC
d_gene: -; j_gene: TRBJ2-7; v_gene: TRBV3-1; abundance: few; CDR3aa: CASSQENRAHEQYF; CDR3nt: TGTGCCAGCAGCCAAGAGAACAGGGCCCACGAGCAGTACTTC
d_gene: -; j_gene: TRBJ1-4; v_gene: TRBV30; abundance: once; CDR3aa: CAWRAQGEKLFF; CDR3nt: TGTGCCTGGAGGGCCCAAGGGGAAAAACTGTTTTTT